Included here is one T cell receptor (beta chain) sequence, with context. The sample comes from a study of OX40 agonist ivuxolimab in advanced cancers. CDR3 length: 13 residues. Trimming removed 2 bases at V and 4 bases at J, with 11 bases between. The germline V gene has CDR1 GTSNPN and CDR2 SVGIG (reference sequence). Generated by immunoSEQ multiplex PCR, the TCRdb table keeps only in-frame clones and is missing some. The sample shows about 76,000 clones, around 80% of them seen only once. Specimen: CD4+ or CD8+ T cells sorted from blood, collected in a trial of the OX40 agonist ivuxolimab. This sequence was found in an adult with an advanced solid tumor such as melanoma, head and neck, liver or kidney cancer. V is TRBV30 and J is TRBJ1-1; D may be TRBD1 (6 bases). The CDR3 spells CAWSQDSGTEAFF. The CDR3 nucleotides are TGTGCCTGGAGTCAGGACAGCGGCACTGAAGCTTTCTTT.